These 19 T cell receptor beta chains were sequenced from one sample in a study of cytotoxic CD8 clonotypes in ibrutinib-treated CLL. Assay used: immunoSEQ multiplex PCR; TCRdb lists only in-frame clones, some missing. Here the sample spans about 68,000 clones, 75% to 95% being singletons. The input for sequencing was PBMCs, taken after 12 months of ibrutinib treatment. These TCRs come from a human donor with chronic lymphocytic leukemia.

The rearrangement uses TRBV11-2 and TRBJ1-1; 8 bases are shared with TRBD1. From germline, CDR1 is SGHAT and CDR2 FQNNGV. CDR3 length: 15 amino acids. V lost 1 base, J lost 1 base, and 2 bases stayed unmatched. CDR3: CASSLVGQGNTEAFF. CDR3 in DNA: TGTGCCAGCAGCTTAGTAGGACAGGGGAACACTGAAGCTTTCTTT.

The rearrangement links TRBV4-1 to TRBJ2-7; TRBD1 or TRBD2 may be the D gene (5 bases each). Between the trimmed V and J ends, which lost 1 base and 7 bases, there was a span of 11 bases. Germline CDR1 MGHRA, CDR2 YSYEKL. CDR3 length equals 13 residues. The CDR3 is CASSQAPWGEQYF. As DNA, the CDR3 is TGCGCCAGCAGCCAAGCCCCTTGGGGGGAGCAGTACTTC.

V usage is TRBV7-3 and J usage is TRBJ2-3; 10 positions match TRBD2. CDR1 and CDR2 from the germline V gene are SGHTA and FQGTGA. J lost 4 bases, V lost 5 bases, and 9 bases had no gene match. The CDR3 consists of 16 residues. The CDR3 loop reads CASSPNRGLASDTQYF. The CDR3 DNA sequence: TGTGCCAGCAGCCCAAACAGGGGACTAGCGTCAGATACGCAGTATTTT.

This sequence joins TRBV7-9 and TRBJ2-7; the match to TRBD1 covers 9 bases. The ends lost 3 bases at V and 1 base at J; junction bases unmatched: 7. The germline V gene encodes CDR1 SEHNR and CDR2 FQNEAQ (reference sequence). The CDR3 is 16 residues long. DNA of the CDR3: TGTGCCAGCAGCTTTCGGGCAGACAGGGGGTCCTACGAGCAGTACTTC. This translates into CASSFRADRGSYEQYF.

The chain recombines TRBV7-9 with TRBJ1-4, with D unresolved. V shed 5 bases and J shed 10 bases, with 17 bases lying between them. This CDR3 spans 14 amino acids. Germline CDR1 and CDR2: SEHNR and FQNEAQ (reference sequence). The CDR3 reads CASSTPTDPGKLFF. Written as DNA, the CDR3 is TGTGCCAGCAGCACGCCAACAGATCCGGGAAAACTGTTTTTT.

This sequence joins TRBV19 and TRBJ2-1, with 9 nucleotides matching TRBD1. Germline loops: CDR1 LNHDA, CDR2 SQIVND (reference sequence). V lost 3 bases and J lost 7; bases outside the gene matches: 13. The CDR3 spans 17 residues. The CDR3 coding sequence is TGTGCCAGTAGTATTTGGGACAGGGCTGGCTCAGGAAATGAGCAGTTCTTC. This sequence encodes CASSIWDRAGSGNEQFF. The full variable domain, in which reference TRBV19 and TRBJ2-1 provide the parts outside the CDR3, is DGGITQSPKYLFRKEGQNVTLSCEQNLNHDAMYWYRQDPGQGLRLIYYSQIVNDFQKGDIAEGYSVSREKKESFPLTVTSAQKNPTAFYLCASSIWDRAGSGNEQFFGPGTRLTVL.

V is TRBV11-2 and J is TRBJ2-2; D is ambiguous. Germline V gene data show CDR1 as SGHAT and CDR2 as FQNNGV. V lost 5 bases and J lost 0, with 13 bases in between. This CDR3 has 16 amino acids. This CDR3 reads CASSTYLGPNTGELFF. Written as DNA, the CDR3 is TGTGCCAGCAGCACCTACTTAGGGCCGAACACCGGGGAGCTGTTTTTT.

V gene TRBV7-2 combines with J gene TRBJ2-5; D is undetermined. Germline CDR1 is SGHTA and CDR2 is FQGNSA. This CDR3 contains 14 residues. Trimming removed 2 bases from V and 5 bases from J, with 12 bases in between. The CDR3 here is CASSLIVGRETQYF. The CDR3 nucleotides read TGTGCCAGCAGCTTAATTGTTGGCAGGGAGACCCAGTACTTC.

This clone showed up just a few times. The chain couples TRBV9 to TRBJ1-1; TRBD1 is a possible D gene (5 bases). CDR1 SGDLS and CDR2 YYNGEE come from the germline V gene. The CDR3 length is 13 residues. The V end lost 4 bases, the J end lost 11 bases, and 18 bases lay between the germline ends. CDR3 in DNA: TGTGCCAGCAGCCCGTGGGTTGGGGGTTTGGCTTTCTTT. Amino acids: CASSPWVGGLAFF.

This clone has just a few counts. The chain links TRBV7-3 to TRBJ2-7; the D gene is possibly TRBD1 (5 bases). Germline V gene data show CDR1 as SGHTA and CDR2 as FQGTGA. The ends were cut back, 0 bases at V and 6 bases at J, with 15 bases in the middle. CDR3 size: 15 residues. DNA for the CDR3: TGTGCCAGCAGCTTAACAAGGACACGGGTGACCGAGCAGTACTTC. Protein product: CASSLTRTRVTEQYF.

The rearrangement links TRBV23-1 to TRBJ1-5, with D possibly being TRBD1 (6 bases). TRBV23-1 is known as an ORF, though its function is uncertain. The CDR3 runs to 22 residues. V shed 0 bases and J shed 0 bases, with 27 bases lying between them. The chain's CDR3 is CASSQSGQRDSSNLNSNQPQHF. As DNA, the CDR3 is TGCGCCAGCAGTCAATCAGGACAGCGGGATAGCTCGAACTTAAATAGCAATCAGCCCCAGCATTTT.

The chain combines TRBV7-3 with TRBJ1-2; no clear D. This CDR3 comprises 15 residues. Germline-derived CDR1 and CDR2 are SGHTA and FQGTGA. Trimming pared 2 bases from V and 2 bases from J, leaving 12 bases between. The chain's CDR3 is CASSLVGGSNYGYTF. Written as DNA, the CDR3 is TGTGCCAGCAGCTTAGTAGGAGGGTCCAACTATGGCTACACCTTC.

The chain combines TRBV9 with TRBJ2-2; D may be TRBD2 (5 bases). Trimming pared 6 bases from V and 5 bases from J, leaving 8 bases between. CDR3 size: 12 residues. CDR1 and CDR2 from the germline V gene are SGDLS and YYNGEE. In DNA, the CDR3 is TGTGCCAGCAAGGGAGTTACCGGGGAGCTGTTTTTT. This encodes CASKGVTGELFF. Based on the CDR3 plus reference TRBV9 and TRBJ2-2, the full variable domain is DSGVTQTPKHLITATGQRVTLRCSPRSGDLSVYWYQQSLDQGLQFLIQYYNGEERAKGNILERFSAQQFPDLHSELNLSSLELGDSALYFCASKGVTGELFFGEGSRLTVL.

The V gene is TRBV11-3, the J gene TRBJ2-1; D is unclear. The CDR3 covers 13 residues. Germline loops: CDR1 SGHNT, CDR2 YENEEA. Trimming removed 0 bases at V and 4 bases at J, with 4 bases between. This CDR3 is CASSLDSYNEQFF. As DNA, the CDR3 is TGTGCCAGCAGCTTAGACAGTTACAATGAGCAGTTCTTC. The variable domain in full, completed from reference TRBV11-3 and TRBJ2-1, reads EAGVVQSPRYKIIEKKQPVAFWCNPISGHNTLYWYLQNLGQGPELLIRYENEEAVDDSQLPKDRFSAERLKGVDSTLKIQPAELGDSAVYLCASSLDSYNEQFFGPGTRLTVL.

The chain recombines TRBV5-6 with TRBJ2-7; 13 bases match TRBD2. This CDR3 region has 18 residues. The germline V gene has CDR1 SGHDT and CDR2 YYEEEE. With 3 bases clipped from V and 0 bases from J, the junction kept 9 bases outside the gene matches. CDR3 amino acids: CASSSRSRLAGGSYEQYF. CDR3 DNA sequence: TGTGCCAGCAGCTCCCGATCTAGACTAGCGGGGGGCTCCTACGAGCAGTACTTC. The full variable domain, completed using reference TRBV5-6 and TRBJ2-7, is DAGVTQSPTHLIKTRGQQVTLRCSPKSGHDTVSWYQQALGQGPQFIFQYYEEEERQRGNFPDRFSGHQFPNYSSELNVNALLLGDSALYLCASSSRSRLAGGSYEQYFGPGTRLTVT.

The chain couples TRBV6-1 to TRBJ1-1; D call uncertain. The CDR3 is 12 amino acids. CDR1 and CDR2 (germline): MNHNS, SASEGT. Trimming pared 3 bases from V and 7 bases from J, leaving 9 bases between. CDR3 loop: CASSDRRLEAFF. The CDR3 DNA is TGTGCCAGCAGTGATAGGAGACTTGAAGCTTTCTTT.

The V gene is TRBV19, the J gene TRBJ1-3; a possible D gene is TRBD1 (5 bases). Trimming took 3 bases from V and 2 from J, leaving 8 bases between them. The CDR3 consists of 14 residues. Germline values: CDR1 LNHDA, CDR2 SQIVND (reference sequence). CDR3 residues: CASSIGGTGNTIYF. In DNA, the CDR3 is TGTGCCAGTAGTATCGGGGGTACTGGAAACACCATATATTTT.

A single count supports this clone. The chain has TRBV18 and TRBJ1-4; D remains ambiguous. V lost 3 bases to trimming and J lost 0 bases, with 11 bases between them. Germline V gene sequence: CDR1 KGHSH, CDR2 LQKENI. This CDR3 region has 16 residues. CDR3 sequence reads: CASSPIGSATNEKLFF. The CDR3 nucleotides are TGTGCCAGCTCACCCATAGGTTCAGCAACTAATGAAAAACTGTTTTTT. The entire variable domain, with the rest obtained from reference TRBV18 and TRBJ1-4, is as follows: NAGVMQNPRHLVRRRGQEARLRCSPMKGHSHVYWYRQLPEEGLKFMVYLQKENIIDESGMPKERFSAEFPKEGPSILRIQQVVRGDSAAYFCASSPIGSATNEKLFFGSGTQLSVL.

This rearrangement joins TRBV15 to TRBJ1-5, with TRBD1 identical over 8 bases. The J segment lost 7 bases and the V segment lost 0 bases, leaving 14 bases of the junction unmatched. CDR1 and CDR2 from the germline V gene are LNHNV and YYDKDF (reference sequence). This CDR3 is built from 18 residues. CDR3 region: CATSRDNPGQGRSQPQHF. DNA for the CDR3: TGTGCCACCAGCAGAGATAACCCCGGACAGGGTCGGAGCCAGCCCCAGCATTTT.